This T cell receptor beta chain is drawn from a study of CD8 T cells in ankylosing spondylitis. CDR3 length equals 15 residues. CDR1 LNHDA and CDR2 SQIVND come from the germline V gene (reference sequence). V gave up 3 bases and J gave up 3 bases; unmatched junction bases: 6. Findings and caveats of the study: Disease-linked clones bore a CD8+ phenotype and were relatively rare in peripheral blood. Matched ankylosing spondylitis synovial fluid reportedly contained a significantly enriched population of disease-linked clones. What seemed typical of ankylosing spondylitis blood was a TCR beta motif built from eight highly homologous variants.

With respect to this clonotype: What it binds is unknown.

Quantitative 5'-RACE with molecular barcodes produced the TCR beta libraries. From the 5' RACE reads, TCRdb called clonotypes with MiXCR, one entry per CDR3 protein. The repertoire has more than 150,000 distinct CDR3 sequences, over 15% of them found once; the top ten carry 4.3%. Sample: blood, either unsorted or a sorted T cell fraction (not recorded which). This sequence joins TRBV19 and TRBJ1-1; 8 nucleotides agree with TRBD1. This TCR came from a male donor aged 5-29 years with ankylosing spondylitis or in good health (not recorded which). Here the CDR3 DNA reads TGTGCCAGTAGTATCTCAGGGGGCGGACACACTGAAGCTTTCTTT. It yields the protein CASSISGGGHTEAFF.